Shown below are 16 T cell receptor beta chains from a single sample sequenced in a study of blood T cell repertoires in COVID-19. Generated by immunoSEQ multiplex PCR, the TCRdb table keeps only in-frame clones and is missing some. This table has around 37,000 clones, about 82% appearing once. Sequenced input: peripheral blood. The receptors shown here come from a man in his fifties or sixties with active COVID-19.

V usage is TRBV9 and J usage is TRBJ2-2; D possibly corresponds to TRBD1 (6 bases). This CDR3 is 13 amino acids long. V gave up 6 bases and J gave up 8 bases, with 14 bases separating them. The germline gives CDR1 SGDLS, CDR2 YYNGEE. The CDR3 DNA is TGTGCCAGCAACGGACAGCTCGGAGGGGAGCTGTTTTTT. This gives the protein CASNGQLGGELFF. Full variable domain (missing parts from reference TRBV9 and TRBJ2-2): DSGVTQTPKHLITATGQRVTLRCSPRSGDLSVYWYQQSLDQGLQFLIQYYNGEERAKGNILERFSAQQFPDLHSELNLSSLELGDSALYFCASNGQLGGELFFGEGSRLTVL.

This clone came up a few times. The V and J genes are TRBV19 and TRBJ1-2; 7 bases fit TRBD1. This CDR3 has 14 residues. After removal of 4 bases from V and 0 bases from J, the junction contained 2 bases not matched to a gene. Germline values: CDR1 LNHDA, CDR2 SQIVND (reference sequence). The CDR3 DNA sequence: TGTGCCAGTAGTAGGGACAGTTCTAACTATGGCTACACCTTC. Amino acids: CASSRDSSNYGYTF.

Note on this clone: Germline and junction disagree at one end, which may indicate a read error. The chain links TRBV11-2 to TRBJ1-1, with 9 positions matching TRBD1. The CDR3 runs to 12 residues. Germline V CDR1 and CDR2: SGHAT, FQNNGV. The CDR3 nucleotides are TGTGCCAGCAGCTTAGGGGACAGGGATGGGATCTTT. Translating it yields CASSLGDRDGIF.

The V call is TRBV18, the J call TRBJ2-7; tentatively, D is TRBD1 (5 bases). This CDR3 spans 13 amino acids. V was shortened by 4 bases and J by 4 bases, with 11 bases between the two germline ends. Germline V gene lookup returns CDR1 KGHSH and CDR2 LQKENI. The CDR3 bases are TGTGCCAGCTCACTACAGGATATTTACGAGCAGTACTTC. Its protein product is CASSLQDIYEQYF.

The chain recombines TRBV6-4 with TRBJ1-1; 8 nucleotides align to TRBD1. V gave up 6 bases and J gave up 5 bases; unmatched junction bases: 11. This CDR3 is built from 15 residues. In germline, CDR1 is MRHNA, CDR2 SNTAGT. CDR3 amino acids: CASSRTGLGRTEAFF. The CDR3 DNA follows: TGTGCCAGCAGCAGGACAGGGTTGGGGAGGACTGAAGCTTTCTTT.

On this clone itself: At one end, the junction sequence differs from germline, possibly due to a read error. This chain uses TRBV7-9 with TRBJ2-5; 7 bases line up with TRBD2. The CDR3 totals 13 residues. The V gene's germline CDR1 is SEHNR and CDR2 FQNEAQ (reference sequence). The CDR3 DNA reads TGTGCCAGCAGCTTAGGAGGCCGGGGACTACCCCACTTC. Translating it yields CASSLGGRGLPHF.

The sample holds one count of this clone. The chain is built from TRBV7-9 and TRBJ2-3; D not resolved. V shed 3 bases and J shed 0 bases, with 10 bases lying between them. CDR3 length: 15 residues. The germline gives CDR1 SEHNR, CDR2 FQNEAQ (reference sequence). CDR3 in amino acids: CASSFVQRSTDTQYF. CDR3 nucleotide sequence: TGTGCCAGCAGCTTTGTTCAGCGTAGCACAGATACGCAGTATTTT.

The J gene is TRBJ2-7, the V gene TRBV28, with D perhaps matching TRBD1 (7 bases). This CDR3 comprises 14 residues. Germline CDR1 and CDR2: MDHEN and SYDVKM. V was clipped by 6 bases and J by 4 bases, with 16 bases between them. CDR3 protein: CASSTGQGGYEQYF. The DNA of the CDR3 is TGTGCCAGCAGCACCGGTCAGGGGGGTTACGAGCAGTACTTC. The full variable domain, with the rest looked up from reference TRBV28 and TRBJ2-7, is DVKVTQSSRYLVKRTGEKVFLECVQDMDHENMFWYRQDPGLGLRLIYFSYDVKMKEKGDIPEGYSVSREKKERFSLILESASTNQTSMYLCASSTGQGGYEQYFGPGTRLTVT.

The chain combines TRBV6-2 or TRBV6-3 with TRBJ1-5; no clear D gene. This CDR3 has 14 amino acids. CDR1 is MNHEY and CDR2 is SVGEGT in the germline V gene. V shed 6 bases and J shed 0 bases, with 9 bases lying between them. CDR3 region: CASSGQNSNQPQHF. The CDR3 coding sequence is TGTGCCAGCAGCGGGCAGAATAGCAATCAGCCCCAGCATTTT.

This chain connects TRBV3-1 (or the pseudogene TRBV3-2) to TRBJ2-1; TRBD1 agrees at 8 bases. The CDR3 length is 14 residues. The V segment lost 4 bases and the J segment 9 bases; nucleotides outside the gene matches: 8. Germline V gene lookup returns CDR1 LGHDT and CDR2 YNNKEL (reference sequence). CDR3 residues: CASSRPTGESEQFF. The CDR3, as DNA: TGTGCCAGCAGCCGCCCGACAGGGGAGAGTGAGCAGTTCTTC.

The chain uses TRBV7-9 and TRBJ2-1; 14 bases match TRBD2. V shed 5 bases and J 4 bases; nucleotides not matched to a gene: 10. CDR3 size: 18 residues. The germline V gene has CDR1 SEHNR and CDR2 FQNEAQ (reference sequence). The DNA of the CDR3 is TGTGCCAGCAGCGGACTTGGACTAGCGGGGGGTCTGTACAATGAGCAGTTCTTC. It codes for CASSGLGLAGGLYNEQFF. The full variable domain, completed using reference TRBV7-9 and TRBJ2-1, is DTGVSQNPRHKITKRGQNVTFRCDPISEHNRLYWYRQTLGQGPEFLTYFQNEAQLEKSRLLSDRFSAERPKGSFSTLEIQRTEQGDSAMYLCASSGLGLAGGLYNEQFFGPGTRLTVL.

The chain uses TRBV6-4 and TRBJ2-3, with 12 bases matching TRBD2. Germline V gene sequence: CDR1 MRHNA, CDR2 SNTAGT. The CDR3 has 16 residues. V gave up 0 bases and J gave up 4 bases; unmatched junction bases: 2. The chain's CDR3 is CASSDSASGGADTQYF. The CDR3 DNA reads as TGTGCCAGCAGTGACTCGGCTAGCGGGGGGGCAGATACGCAGTATTTT.

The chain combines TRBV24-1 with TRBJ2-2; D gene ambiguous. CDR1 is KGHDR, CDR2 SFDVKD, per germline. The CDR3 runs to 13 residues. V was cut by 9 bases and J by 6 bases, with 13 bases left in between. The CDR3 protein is CATEYSLPGELFF. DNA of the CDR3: TGTGCCACCGAATACAGCCTACCCGGGGAGCTGTTTTTT.

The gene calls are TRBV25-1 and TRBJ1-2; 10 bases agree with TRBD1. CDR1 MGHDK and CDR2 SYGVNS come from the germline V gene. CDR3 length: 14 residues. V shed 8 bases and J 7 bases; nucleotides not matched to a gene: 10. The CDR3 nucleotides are TGTGCCAGCGTTGGGGACAGGGGAATTGGTGGCTACACCTTC. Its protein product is CASVGDRGIGGYTF.

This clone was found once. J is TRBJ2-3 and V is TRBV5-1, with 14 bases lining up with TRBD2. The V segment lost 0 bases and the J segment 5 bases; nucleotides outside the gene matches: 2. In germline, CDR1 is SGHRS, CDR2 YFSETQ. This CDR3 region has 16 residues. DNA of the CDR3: TGCGCCAGCAGCTTGGGACTAGCGGGGGGGCTAGATACGCAGTATTTT. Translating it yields CASSLGLAGGLDTQYF.

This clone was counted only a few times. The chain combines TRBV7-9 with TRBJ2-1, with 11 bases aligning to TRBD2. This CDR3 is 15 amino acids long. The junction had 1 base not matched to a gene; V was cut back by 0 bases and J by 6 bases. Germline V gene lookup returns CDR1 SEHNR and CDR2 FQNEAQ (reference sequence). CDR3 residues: CASSLASGGANEQFF. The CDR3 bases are TGTGCCAGCAGCTTAGCTAGCGGGGGGGCCAATGAGCAGTTCTTC.